The 26 T cell receptor beta chains reported below all come from one sample, sequenced in a study of vaccination effects on CD4 cells after COVID-19. Generated by immunoSEQ multiplex PCR, the TCRdb table keeps only in-frame clones and is missing some. The sample carries about 22,000 clones, around 72% recorded once. Antigens of these TCRs are unknown. Under the ViraFEST assay, PBMC were stimulated with viral peptide pools so that antigen-specific CD4+ T cells expanded. Sequencing was performed afterwards. Isolating CD4+ T cells followed less than 12 days of culture. Their SARS-CoV-2 infection, verified by PCR, occurred between March and December 2020. The sample consisted of CD4+ T cells from PBMCs cultured with a peptide pool, taken before COVID-19 vaccination. The source of these receptors is a human donor who had a prior SARS-CoV-2 infection.

The V call is TRBV7-9, the J call TRBJ2-7; D gene ambiguous. CDR3 length: 14 residues. Per the germline V gene, CDR1 is SEHNR and CDR2 is FQNEAQ (reference sequence). Trimming removed 5 bases from V and 0 bases from J, with 11 bases in between. CDR3 residues: CASSDPLNSYEQYF. CDR3 nucleotides: TGTGCCAGCAGCGACCCGTTAAACTCCTACGAGCAGTACTTC.

The CDR3 region has the DNA TGTGCCAGCAGCCGGGACAGCCAATCCTACGAGCAGTACTTC. Protein sequence: CASSRDSQSYEQYF. The chain carries TRBV7-3 and TRBJ2-7; the match to TRBD1 covers 7 bases. V shed 5 bases and J 1 base; nucleotides not matched to a gene: 5. This CDR3 spans 14 amino acids. Germline CDR1 and CDR2: SGHTA and FQGTGA.

A few counts support this clone. The V and J genes are TRBV5-1 and TRBJ2-2, with D perhaps TRBD1 (5 bases). Germline-derived CDR1 and CDR2 are SGHRS and YFSETQ. CDR3 length: 15 amino acids. V was pared by 7 bases and J by 0 bases, with 13 bases between. The CDR3 region has the DNA TGCGCCAGCGGCAGGGCGATGACGAACACCGGGGAGCTGTTTTTT. Translating gives CASGRAMTNTGELFF.

The chain carries TRBV5-1 and TRBJ1-2; D unresolved. CDR3 length: 14 residues. The germline V gene has CDR1 SGHRS and CDR2 YFSETQ. V shed 0 bases and J shed 2 bases, with 8 bases lying between them. CDR3 residues: CASSLDAGNYGYTF. DNA for the CDR3: TGCGCCAGCAGCTTGGATGCGGGAAACTATGGCTACACCTTC.

This sequence joins TRBV6-5 and TRBJ2-1, with D uncertain. Germline CDR1 is MNHEY and CDR2 is SVGAGI. The CDR3 has 14 amino acids. V was shortened by 4 bases and J by 2 bases, with 9 bases between the two germline ends. The CDR3 region has the DNA TGTGCCAGCAGTTCCAGGTCCGCCTACAATGAGCAGTTCTTC. This gives the protein CASSSRSAYNEQFF.

The chain links TRBV6-5 to TRBJ1-4; D is undetermined. The V end lost 6 bases, the J end lost 5 bases, and 13 bases lay between the germline ends. The CDR3 is 14 amino acids. In germline, CDR1 is MNHEY, CDR2 SVGAGI. CDR3 in amino acids: CASSPDGWNEKLFF. Here the CDR3 DNA reads TGTGCCAGCAGCCCGGACGGATGGAATGAAAAACTGTTTTTT.

The CDR3 DNA sequence: TGTGCCATCAGTGAAGGGGGCCTAAGGTACGAGCAGTACTTC. This codes for CAISEGGLRYEQYF. The chain carries TRBV10-3 and TRBJ2-7; 7 nucleotides match TRBD1. CDR3 length: 14 amino acids. Trimming at V came to 3 bases and at J to 4 bases, leaving 6 bases not matched to a gene. Germline V gives CDR1 ENHRY, CDR2 SYGVKD.

This clone was picked up one time. V usage is TRBV18 and J usage is TRBJ2-3; TRBD1 might be the D (5 bases). CDR3 length: 13 amino acids. Germline CDR1 KGHSH, CDR2 LQKENI. The V gene lost 3 bases and the J gene lost 3 bases, with 7 bases spanning the gap. The CDR3 DNA reads as TGTGCCAGCTCACCCAGGGTTACAGATACGCAGTATTTT. Its protein product is CASSPRVTDTQYF.

The chain links TRBV4-1 to TRBJ2-4, with 15 positions matching TRBD2. Germline V gene data show CDR1 as MGHRA and CDR2 as YSYEKL. The trim removed 3 bases at V and 3 bases at J, leaving 6 bases unmatched. The CDR3 runs 18 residues. The CDR3 coding sequence is TGCGCCAGCAGCCAGGGACTAGCGGGGGGTTTAGGCAAAAACATTCAGTACTTC. It codes for CASSQGLAGGLGKNIQYF.

The chain is built from TRBV9 and TRBJ2-5; 14 nucleotides align to TRBD2. CDR1 SGDLS and CDR2 YYNGEE come from the germline V gene. Trimming removed 6 bases from V and 2 bases from J; junction bases left unmatched: 12. This CDR3 comprises 18 residues. CDR3 in amino acids: CASNTGTSGGGLQETQYF. CDR3 DNA sequence: TGTGCCAGCAACACGGGGACTAGCGGGGGAGGACTACAAGAGACCCAGTACTTC.

The chain links TRBV2 to TRBJ2-2; 8 bases match TRBD2. Per the germline V gene, CDR1 is SNHLY and CDR2 is FYNNEI. This CDR3 has 16 amino acids. The J segment lost 6 bases and the V segment lost 2 bases, leaving 8 bases of the junction unmatched. CDR3 bases: TGTGCCAGCAGTGAAAGTGCGGGAGGTTGGCCCGGGGAGCTGTTTTTT. Its translation: CASSESAGGWPGELFF. Full variable domain (remainder filled in from reference TRBV2 and TRBJ2-2): EPEVTQTPSHQVTQMGQEVILRCVPISNHLYFYWYRQILGQKVEFLVSFYNNEISEKSEIFDDQFSVERPDGSNFTLKIRSTKLEDSAMYFCASSESAGGWPGELFFGEGSRLTVL.

V usage is TRBV4-1 and J usage is TRBJ2-2; D call uncertain. The V end was cut by 1 base, the J end by 4 bases, with 13 bases between. CDR1 and CDR2 from the germline V gene are MGHRA and YSYEKL. This CDR3 contains 16 residues. This CDR3 is CASSQVSGRRTGELFF. CDR3 in DNA: TGCGCCAGCAGCCAAGTTTCGGGTCGACGCACCGGGGAGCTGTTTTTT.

The V call is TRBV5-6, the J call TRBJ1-4, with D hard to call. The V end lost 1 base, the J end lost 6 bases, and 4 bases lay between the germline ends. The CDR3 contains 12 residues. Germline V gene sequence: CDR1 SGHDT, CDR2 YYEEEE. The CDR3 protein is CASSLSDEKLFF. CDR3 in DNA: TGTGCCAGCAGCTTGAGTGATGAAAAACTGTTTTTT.

This clone was seen only once. DNA for the CDR3: TGCGCCAGCAGCCAATCCCCCTCGAGGCTAGCGAGCACAGATACGCAGTATTTT. Its translation is CASSQSPSRLASTDTQYF. The chain joins TRBV4-3 to TRBJ2-3, with a tentative D call TRBD2 (6 bases). The CDR3 is made up of 18 amino acids. V gave up 2 bases and J gave up 0 bases, with 18 bases separating them. Germline loops: CDR1 LGHNA, CDR2 YSLEER.

In this sample, this clone turned up a few times. The V call is TRBV30, the J call TRBJ1-6; TRBD1 matches 7 bases. Germline assignment: CDR1 GTSNPN and CDR2 SVGIG (reference sequence). V lost 2 bases, J lost 9 bases, and 4 bases stayed unmatched. The CDR3 contains 13 residues. CDR3 residues: CAWSPQGFSPLHF. CDR3 in DNA: TGTGCCTGGAGTCCACAGGGGTTTTCACCCCTCCACTTT.

This clone came up a few times. This chain joins TRBV10-3 and TRBJ2-1; 8 bases align to TRBD2. From germline, CDR1 is ENHRY and CDR2 SYGVKD. This CDR3 is 15 amino acids long. V shed 7 bases and J 0 bases; nucleotides not matched to a gene: 5. The CDR3 bases are TGTGCCATCACTCCGAGCGGGAGCTCCTACAATGAGCAGTTCTTC. Its translation: CAITPSGSSYNEQFF.

This sequence joins TRBV7-3 and TRBJ2-5, with no clear D. The CDR3 spans 13 residues. CDR1 and CDR2 (germline): SGHTA, FQGTGA. V gave up 1 base and J gave up 4 bases, with 7 bases separating them. As DNA, the CDR3 is TGTGCCAGCAGCTTAAGTCTAGGAGAGACCCAGTACTTC. Protein: CASSLSLGETQYF.

The V and J genes are TRBV6-1 and TRBJ1-6; possibly TRBD1 for D (5 bases). This CDR3 comprises 14 residues. Trimming cost V 3 bases and J 7 bases, with 10 bases left between them. Germline V gene sequence: CDR1 MNHNS, CDR2 SASEGT. The CDR3 nucleotides are TGTGCCAGCAGTGAGACAGCGATAAATTCACCCCTCCACTTT. Protein: CASSETAINSPLHF.

CDR3 bases: TGTGCCAGCAGTGAAGTCTTCTCTGGAAACACCATATATTTT. It codes for CASSEVFSGNTIYF. The chain combines TRBV6-1 with TRBJ1-3; D unclear. Germline V gene lookup returns CDR1 MNHNS and CDR2 SASEGT. The CDR3 spans 14 residues. V lost 1 base and J lost 0, with 4 bases in between.

J is TRBJ2-7 and V is TRBV6-2 or TRBV6-3, with D uncertain. The CDR3 has 15 amino acids. V lost 6 bases, J lost 3 bases, and 18 bases lay in between. Germline V CDR1 and CDR2: MNHEY, SVGEGT. The CDR3, as DNA: TGTGCCAGCAGCAAACCCGCTCTTCTTGACTACGAGCAGTACTTC. As protein: CASSKPALLDYEQYF.

The chain recombines TRBV6-5 with TRBJ1-1, with 8 bases aligning to TRBD1. CDR3 length equals 13 residues. The V segment lost 4 bases and the J segment 12 bases; nucleotides outside the gene matches: 10. The germline V gene has CDR1 MNHEY and CDR2 SVGAGI. The CDR3 DNA follows: TGTGCCAGCAGTTCTGGACAGGGAGTTACGACTTTCTTT. Translated: CASSSGQGVTTFF.

The chain employs TRBV19 and TRBJ2-7; 12 bases map to TRBD1. Per the germline V gene, CDR1 is LNHDA and CDR2 is SQIVND (reference sequence). Trimming removed 4 bases from V and 3 bases from J; junction bases left unmatched: 7. This CDR3 contains 16 residues. The CDR3 DNA reads TGTGCCAGTAGTAGGGCCGGGACAGGGGGCCTCTACGAGCAGTACTTC. It yields the protein CASSRAGTGGLYEQYF.

This chain uses TRBV3-1 (or the pseudogene TRBV3-2) with TRBJ2-7, with TRBD2 matching 11 bases. Trimming took 4 bases from V and 12 from J; bases not matched to a gene: 8. Per the germline V gene, CDR1 is LGHDT and CDR2 is YNNKEL (reference sequence). CDR3 size: 13 residues. The CDR3 region has the DNA TGTGCCAGCAGCCCGGGACTAGCGGAGGGAGGGTACTTC. Amino acid sequence: CASSPGLAEGGYF.

The genes are TRBV6-1 and TRBJ1-1; no reliable D call. The germline V and J ends were trimmed by 1 base and 1 base, with 7 bases remaining between them. The CDR3 sequence is 14 residues long. Germline assignment: CDR1 MNHNS and CDR2 SASEGT. Written as DNA, the CDR3 is TGTGCCAGCAGTGAAGGTCTGGAGAACACTGAAGCTTTCTTT. Residues: CASSEGLENTEAFF.

The J gene is TRBJ1-2, the V gene TRBV2; D remains unclear. This CDR3 contains 14 residues. Germline V lookup: CDR1 SNHLY, CDR2 FYNNEI. Trimming stripped 3 bases from V and 4 bases from J, with 12 bases between. CDR3 residues: CASSDTVSLYGYTF. CDR3 sequence (DNA): TGTGCCAGCAGTGACACAGTTTCGCTCTATGGCTACACCTTC.

V is TRBV20-1 and J is TRBJ1-6; TRBD1 agrees at 8 bases. Germline loops: CDR1 DFQATT, CDR2 SNEGSKA (reference sequence). J lost 7 bases, V lost 3 bases, and 8 bases had no gene match. The CDR3 length is 15 residues. The CDR3 bases are TGCAGTGCTAGTTTGGGGGGACAGGACAATTCACCCCTCCACTTT. This gives the protein CSASLGGQDNSPLHF.